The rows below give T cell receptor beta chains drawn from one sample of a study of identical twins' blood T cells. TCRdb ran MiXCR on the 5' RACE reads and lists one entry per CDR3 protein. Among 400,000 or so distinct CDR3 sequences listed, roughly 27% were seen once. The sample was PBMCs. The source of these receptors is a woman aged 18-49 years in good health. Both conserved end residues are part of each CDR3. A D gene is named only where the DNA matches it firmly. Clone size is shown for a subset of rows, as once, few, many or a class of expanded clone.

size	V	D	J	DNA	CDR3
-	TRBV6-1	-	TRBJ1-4	TGTGCCAGCAGTGAAATAATACGGGAGAAACTGTTTTTT	CASSEIIREKLFF
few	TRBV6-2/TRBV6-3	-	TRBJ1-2	TGTGCCAGCAGCCACACCGGGACGAGCAACTATGGCTACACCTTC	CASSHTGTSNYGYTF
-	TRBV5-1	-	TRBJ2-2	TGCGCCAGCAGCTTACAGGCAAGCGGGGAGCTGTTTTTT	CASSLQASGELFF
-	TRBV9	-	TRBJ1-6	TGTGCCAGCAGCCCCGCCTTTGGGGGGAGCTCACCCCTCCACTTT	CASSPAFGGSSPLHF
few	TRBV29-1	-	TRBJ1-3	TGCAGCGTTGATGGGACGGGAAACACCATATATTTT	CSVDGTGNTIYF
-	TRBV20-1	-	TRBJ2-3	TGCAGTGCTAGAGATACAATGCAGTTTAGCACAGATACGCAGTATTTT	CSARDTMQFSTDTQYF
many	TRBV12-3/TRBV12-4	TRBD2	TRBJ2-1	TGTGCCAGCAGTTCTATCAAGCGGGATTTCTCCTACAATGAGCAGTTCTTC	CASSSIKRDFSYNEQFF
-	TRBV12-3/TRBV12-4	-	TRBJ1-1	TGTGCCAGCAATTTGTCAGAATATCGTACTGAAGCTTTCTTT	CASNLSEYRTEAFF
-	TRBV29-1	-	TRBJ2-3	TGCAGCGTTGCCAGGTCGGAAATCTCGGCGGATACGCAGTATTTT	CSVARSEISADTQYF
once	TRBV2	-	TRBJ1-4	TGTGCAGGGATCGGGCATTCTACTGGTCCACTGTTTTTT	CAGIGHSTGPLFF
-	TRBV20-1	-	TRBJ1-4	TGCAGTGCTAGAATCACAGGGAGCGAAAAACTGTTTTTT	CSARITGSEKLFF
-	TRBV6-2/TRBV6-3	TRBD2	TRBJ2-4	TGTGCCAGCAGTGCCCGCCGACTAGCGATGCTCTTC	CASSARRLAMLF
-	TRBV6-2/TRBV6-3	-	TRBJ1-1	TGTGCCAGCATTAAGGGACCTGTTTATAAGAACACTGAAGCTTTCTTT	CASIKGPVYKNTEAFF
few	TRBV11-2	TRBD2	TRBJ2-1	TGTGCCAGCAGCTTAACGCTAGCGGGAACCACTTACAATGAGCAGTTCTTC	CASSLTLAGTTYNEQFF
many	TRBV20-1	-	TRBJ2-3	TGCAGTGCTAGGATTAGGGGCATCACAGATACGCAGTATTTT	CSARIRGITDTQYF
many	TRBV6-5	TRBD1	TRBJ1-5	TGTGCCAGCAGTCAGGGGGCGACGAGCAATCAGCCCCAGCATTTT	CASSQGATSNQPQHF
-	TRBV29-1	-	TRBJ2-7	TGCAGCGTTAAGCCCTCCGGGGGCGCTTACGAGCAGTACTTC	CSVKPSGGAYEQYF
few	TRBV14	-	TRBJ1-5	TGTGCCAACGGAGGCCCAAATAGCAATCAGCCCCAGCATTTT	CANGGPNSNQPQHF
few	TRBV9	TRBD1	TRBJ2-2	TGTGCCAGCAGCGTATTTTCAACAGGGGGCGAGTCCGGGGAGCTGTTTTTT	CASSVFSTGGESGELFF
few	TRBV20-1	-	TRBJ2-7	TGCAGTGCTAGATGGTTTGGGAGCTCCTACGAGCAGTACTTC	CSARWFGSSYEQYF
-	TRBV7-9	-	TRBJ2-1	TGTGCCAGCAGCTCCTCCCTTCCCGTCGCGGGACAGCCCTACAATGAGCAGTTCTTC	CASSSSLPVAGQPYNEQFF
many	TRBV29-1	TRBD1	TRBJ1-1	TGCAGCGTAGGACAGGACGACACTGAAGCTTTCTTT	CSVGQDDTEAFF
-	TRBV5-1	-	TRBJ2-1	TGCGCCAGCAGCGCTGACCCAGGTAATGAGCAGTTCTTC	CASSADPGNEQFF
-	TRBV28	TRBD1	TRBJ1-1	TGTGCCAGCTGCAGGGGGGCCTACACTGAAGCTTTCTTT	CASCRGAYTEAFF
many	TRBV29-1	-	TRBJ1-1	TGCAGCACTCACCTGCCGGGTCGGGGCACTGAAGCTTTCTTT	CSTHLPGRGTEAFF
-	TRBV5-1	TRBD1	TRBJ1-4	TGCGCCAGCAGCTTGTCGACAGGGGGCATTCAAAATGAAAAACTGTTTTTT	CASSLSTGGIQNEKLFF
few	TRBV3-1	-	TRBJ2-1	TGTGCCAGCAGCCACAAACAGGGAGGAAATGAGCAGTTCTTC	CASSHKQGGNEQFF
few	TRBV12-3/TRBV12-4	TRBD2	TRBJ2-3	TGTGCCAGCTCGGGACTAGCGGGGTGGGATACGCAGTATTTT	CASSGLAGWDTQYF
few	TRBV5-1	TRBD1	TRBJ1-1	TGCGCCAGCAGCTGGGACAGGTCAGGGGGCACTGAAGCTTTCTTT	CASSWDRSGGTEAFF
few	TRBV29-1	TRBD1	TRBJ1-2	TGCAGCGTCGTACTCAGGGGGCCCTTTGGCTACACCTTC	CSVVLRGPFGYTF
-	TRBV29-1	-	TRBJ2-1	TGCAGCGGTGACCGAGGCTCCTACAATGAGCAGTTCTTC	CSGDRGSYNEQFF
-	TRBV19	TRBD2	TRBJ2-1	TGTGCCAGTTGTCCTAGCGGTTCAAGCTCCTACAATGAGCAGTTCTTC	CASCPSGSSSYNEQFF
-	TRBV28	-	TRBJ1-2	TGTGCCAGCAGCCATAATCCCCCCTATGGCTACACCTTC	CASSHNPPYGYTF
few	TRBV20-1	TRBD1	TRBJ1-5	TGCAGTGCTTCACAGACAGGGGATCAGCCCCAGCATTTT	CSASQTGDQPQHF
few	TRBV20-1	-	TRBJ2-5	TGCAGTGCTAGAGATTCTGCGAATATTTTGGGAGGCCACCAAGAGACCCAGTACTTC	CSARDSANILGGHQETQYF
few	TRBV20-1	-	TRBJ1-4	TGCAGTGCTATGGATAGTAAGAGGGCTAATGAAAAACTGTTTTTT	CSAMDSKRANEKLFF
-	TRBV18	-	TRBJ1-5	TGTGCCAGCTCACAAGTGGAAGGGCGTCAGCCCCAGCATTTT	CASSQVEGRQPQHF
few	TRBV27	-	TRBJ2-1	TGTGCCAGCAGTTTACAAAGGACAGGAGGGCATGAGCAGTTCTTC	CASSLQRTGGHEQFF
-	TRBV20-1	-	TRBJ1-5	TGCAGTGCTAGGCGGGGGACTAGCAATCAGCCCCAGCATTTT	CSARRGTSNQPQHF
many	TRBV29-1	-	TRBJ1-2	TGCAGCGTTGAAGATAGTCGTAACTTCTATGGCTACACCTTC	CSVEDSRNFYGYTF
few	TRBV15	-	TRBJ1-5	TGTGCCACCAGCAGAGATTATGATCAGCCCCAGCATTTT	CATSRDYDQPQHF
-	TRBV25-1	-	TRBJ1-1	TGTGCCAGCAGTCTGTCCCAGAGAACTGAAGCTCTCTTT	CASSLSQRTEALF
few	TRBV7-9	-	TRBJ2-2	TGTGCCAGCAGCTTAATATTTGGCACCGGGGAGCTGTTTTTT	CASSLIFGTGELFF
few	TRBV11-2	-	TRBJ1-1	TGTGCCAGCAGCCCCGATCGCGGTCTTGTCGGCACTGAAGCTTTCTTT	CASSPDRGLVGTEAFF
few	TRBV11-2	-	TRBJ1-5	TGTGCCAGCAGCTTAGATTTGGGAGGGTCTGCTCAGCCCCAGCATTTT	CASSLDLGGSAQPQHF
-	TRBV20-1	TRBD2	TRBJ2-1	TGCAGTGCTAGGTCGGTAGCGGGGAAGTATGAGCAGTTCTTC	CSARSVAGKYEQFF
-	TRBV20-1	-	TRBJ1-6	TGCAGTGCTAGAGCCAGGGACATAAGATCACCCCTCCACTTT	CSARARDIRSPLHF